This TCR beta chain was found in a study of cytomegalovirus exposure and HLA in healthy donors. Notes on the study in general: There were some V segments, including TRBV6-2 and TRBV6-3, excluded as indistinguishable.

PCR employed 60 Vbeta and 13 Jbeta primers. Methods used by the authors: A later analysis tallied some 80 million unique TCR beta chains, about 9.9 million of them shared. TCRdb keeps only in-frame clones here, not all; method: immunoSEQ multiplex PCR. For V, J and clone size, that table is used; D and trimming come from the DNA. The sample includes some 110,000 clones, roughly 70% of them seen just once. Germline CDR1 and CDR2: SNHLY and FYNNEI. The CDR3 sequence is 15 residues long. V trimming: 8 bases; J trimming: 1 base; junction bases outside the gene matches: 6. As regards this clone: Its antigen is still unknown.

The rearrangement uses TRBV2 and TRBJ1-5; 9 bases fit TRBD1. This receptor was identified in a young woman in good health and CMV-seronegative. The sequenced sample was PBMCs. The CDR3 reads CASDWGQGSNQPQHF. DNA of the CDR3: TGTGCCAGCGATTGGGGACAGGGCAGCAATCAGCCCCAGCATTTT.